The 32 T cell receptor beta chains reported below all come from one sample, sequenced in a study of blood T cell repertoires in COVID-19 (dated by TCRdb to the early 2020s). The method behind the library was the immunoSEQ multiplex PCR assay. Held by TCRdb, this immuneACCESS table contains in-frame sequences only and omits some clones. Under half of the omission traces to an unresolved V gene where checked; the cause of the rest is unknown. The sample records about 48,000 clones, 70% to 90% of which are singletons. In total, the top ten clones hold less than 3% of the sample. Specimen: peripheral blood. The source of these receptors is a woman of 80 years or more with COVID-19, enrolled during active disease.

The chain carries TRBV20-1 and TRBJ2-5; 7 positions match TRBD1. V gave up 3 bases and J gave up 2 bases; unmatched junction bases: 12. The length of the CDR3 is 16 residues. Germline CDR1 reads DFQATT; CDR2 reads SNEGSKA (reference sequence). CDR3 coding DNA: TGCAGTGCTAGTAGCCCGGGACAGACCTTACAAGAGACCCAGTACTTC. The encoded protein is CSASSPGQTLQETQYF.

This chain uses TRBV21-1 with TRBJ1-2. TRBV21-1 is a documented pseudogene. CDR3 size: 13 residues. The CDR3 region is CASSIDSESGYTF. CDR3 nucleotides: TGTGCCAGCAGCATCGACTCAGAGTCTGGCTACACCTTC.

The rearrangement joins TRBV19 to TRBJ1-1, with TRBD1 matching 7 bases. The V gene end was trimmed by 6 bases and the J gene end by 6 bases; junction bases not matched to a gene: 13. The CDR3 is made up of 15 amino acids. The germline gives CDR1 LNHDA, CDR2 SQIVND (reference sequence). This chain's CDR3 is CASRRQETGSAEAFF. CDR3 coding DNA: TGTGCCAGTAGACGACAAGAGACAGGGTCAGCTGAAGCTTTCTTT. The variable domain in full, with the rest retrieved from reference TRBV19 and TRBJ1-1, is DGGITQSPKYLFRKEGQNVTLSCEQNLNHDAMYWYRQDPGQGLRLIYYSQIVNDFQKGDIAEGYSVSREKKESFPLTVTSAQKNPTAFYLCASRRQETGSAEAFFGQGTRLTVV.

The J gene is TRBJ1-1, the V gene TRBV23-1, with a weak D call TRBD1 (5 bases). TRBV23-1 is known as an ORF, though its function is uncertain. V was clipped by 4 bases and J by 1 base, with 16 bases between them. CDR3 length equals 16 residues. The CDR3 DNA follows: TGCGCCAGCAGTCCAAGACAGAGTACCGAGAACACTGAAGCTTTCTTT. Encoded protein: CASSPRQSTENTEAFF.

The gene calls are TRBV9 and TRBJ2-1; perhaps TRBD1 as D (6 bases). Per germline, CDR1 SGDLS and CDR2 YYNGEE. The CDR3 consists of 18 residues. V was trimmed by 2 bases and J by 7 bases, leaving 25 bases between them. DNA of the CDR3: TGTGCCAGCAGCGTCCAGGCCGGGCAAGGGGGTGCCCAGAATGAGCAGTTCTTC. It specifies CASSVQAGQGGAQNEQFF.

The rearrangement uses TRBV30 and TRBJ1-2; possible D gene TRBD1, 6 bases. Germline CDR1 GTSNPN, CDR2 SVGIG (reference sequence). This CDR3 spans 14 amino acids. V lost 7 bases and J lost 3, with 18 bases in between. CDR3 sequence reads: CALPKRPGDYGYTF. The CDR3 DNA sequence: TGTGCCTTGCCCAAGCGACCAGGGGACTATGGCTACACCTTC.

The chain employs TRBV5-1 and TRBJ2-5, with a tentative D call TRBD1 (5 bases). Germline V gene data show CDR1 as SGHRS and CDR2 as YFSETQ. CDR3 length: 13 amino acids. The V and J ends lost 7 bases and 5 bases respectively, with 15 bases between them. CDR3 loop: CASSDLSGETQYF. The CDR3 DNA is TGCGCCAGCTCTGACCTCTCAGGGGAGACCCAGTACTTC.

The genes are TRBV5-1 and TRBJ2-3; TRBD2 aligns across 13 bases. Per germline, CDR1 SGHRS and CDR2 YFSETQ. The length of the CDR3 is 17 residues. The ends lost 5 bases at V and 5 bases at J; junction bases unmatched: 11. CDR3 DNA: TGCGCCAGCAGTCCTTTCCGGACTAGCGGGGGTGGAGATACGCAGTATTTT. It translates to CASSPFRTSGGGDTQYF.

In this sample, this clone turned up once. The V call is TRBV5-1, the J call TRBJ1-4, with D perhaps TRBD1 (5 bases). The CDR3 is made up of 16 amino acids. CDR1 is SGHRS, CDR2 YFSETQ, per germline. Trimming cost V 2 bases and J 5 bases, with 16 bases left between them. DNA of the CDR3: TGCGCCAGCAGCTTTCGGAATCAGGGTCCCAATGAAAAACTGTTTTTT. It is translated as CASSFRNQGPNEKLFF. Based on the CDR3 plus reference TRBV5-1 and TRBJ1-4, the full variable domain is KAGVTQTPRYLIKTRGQQVTLSCSPISGHRSVSWYQQTPGQGLQFLFEYFSETQRNKGNFPGRFSGRQFSNSRSEMNVSTLELGDSALYLCASSFRNQGPNEKLFFGSGTQLSVL.

CDR3 sequence (DNA): TGTGCCAGCAGACCCGAGACAGGGTGGAATGAAAAACTGTTTTTT. Amino acid sequence: CASRPETGWNEKLFF. The chain uses TRBV27 and TRBJ1-4, with TRBD1 identical over 7 bases. V was clipped by 6 bases and J by 5 bases; unmatched bases: 9. This CDR3 spans 15 amino acids. The germline gives CDR1 MNHEY, CDR2 SMNVEV (reference sequence).

The J gene is TRBJ2-5, the V gene TRBV5-1; TRBD2 might be the D (6 bases). CDR1 and CDR2 from the germline V gene are SGHRS and YFSETQ. The CDR3 runs to 14 residues. The V and J ends lost 3 bases and 5 bases respectively, with 14 bases between them. This chain's CDR3 is CASSSKVGGETQYF. CDR3 coding DNA: TGCGCCAGCAGCTCCAAAGTCGGAGGGGAGACCCAGTACTTC.

V gene TRBV5-1 combines with J gene TRBJ1-5, with 7 bases identical to TRBD1. The V gene's germline CDR1 is SGHRS and CDR2 YFSETQ. V lost 0 bases, J lost 4 bases, and 4 bases stayed unmatched. The CDR3 spans 15 residues. CDR3: CASSLGGTDNQPQHF. CDR3 coding DNA: TGCGCCAGCAGCTTGGGTGGGACAGATAATCAGCCCCAGCATTTT. The full variable domain, in which reference TRBV5-1 and TRBJ1-5 provide the parts outside the CDR3, is KAGVTQTPRYLIKTRGQQVTLSCSPISGHRSVSWYQQTPGQGLQFLFEYFSETQRNKGNFPGRFSGRQFSNSRSEMNVSTLELGDSALYLCASSLGGTDNQPQHFGDGTRLSIL.

The chain uses TRBV10-2 and TRBJ2-1; TRBD2 aligns across 13 bases. The CDR3 covers 17 residues. Germline assignment: CDR1 WSHSY and CDR2 SAAADI. Trimming took 6 bases from V and 8 from J; bases not matched to a gene: 13. This CDR3 is CASSNLLAGGPKDEQFF. The CDR3 bases are TGCGCCAGCAGCAACCTACTAGCGGGAGGGCCTAAGGATGAGCAGTTCTTC.

V gene TRBV6-5 combines with J gene TRBJ1-6, with no clear D. This CDR3 has 16 residues. The germline V gene encodes CDR1 MNHEY and CDR2 SVGAGI. V was trimmed by 0 bases and J by 10 bases, leaving 16 bases between them. The CDR3 DNA sequence: TGTGCCAGCAGTTACTCGTTGGGGAGGGTAGGGTCACCCCTCCACTTT. It codes for CASSYSLGRVGSPLHF.

The chain couples TRBV6-5 to TRBJ1-2; 8 positions match TRBD1. Germline trimming cut 2 bases from V and 8 bases from J; bases unmatched to any gene: 10. Germline CDR1 MNHEY, CDR2 SVGAGI. CDR3 length: 15 residues. The CDR3 nucleotides are TGTGCCAGCAGTTACCCACTGGGGACAGGAATCGGCTACACCTTC. Translated, it gives CASSYPLGTGIGYTF.

V usage is TRBV5-1 and J usage is TRBJ2-1; D uncertain. Germline CDR1 and CDR2: SGHRS and YFSETQ. V was clipped by 4 bases and J by 0 bases, with 11 bases between them. The CDR3 is 15 amino acids. CDR3 sequence: CASSLTGSSYNEQFF. The CDR3, as DNA: TGCGCCAGCAGCCTGACGGGTAGCTCCTACAATGAGCAGTTCTTC.

The chain has TRBV5-8 and TRBJ2-1; D remains ambiguous. This CDR3 has 15 amino acids. Trimming took 0 bases from V and 2 from J, leaving 9 bases between them. Germline CDR1 and CDR2: SGHTS and YDEGEE. CDR3 in amino acids: CASSLAAGAYNEQFF. The DNA of the CDR3 is TGTGCCAGCAGCTTGGCGGCAGGCGCCTACAATGAGCAGTTCTTC. The whole variable domain, filled in from reference TRBV5-8 and TRBJ2-1, reads EAGVTQSPTHLIKTRGQQATLRCSPISGHTSVYWYQQALGLGLQFLLWYDEGEERNRGNFPPRFSGRQFPNYSSELNVNALELEDSALYLCASSLAAGAYNEQFFGPGTRLTVL.

A single count supports this clone. V gene TRBV7-6 combines with J gene TRBJ1-5; TRBD1 agrees at 9 bases. The V gene's germline CDR1 is SGHVS and CDR2 FNYEAQ. With 1 base clipped from V and 7 bases from J, the junction kept 2 bases outside the gene matches. The CDR3 is 14 residues long. DNA of the CDR3: TGTGCCAGCAGCTTAGTAGGGACAGGGCAGCCCCAGCATTTT. This translates into CASSLVGTGQPQHF.

The chain uses TRBV19 and TRBJ2-7, with D possibly being TRBD1 (5 bases). Trimming left V 3 bases short and J 3 bases short, with 12 bases between. The CDR3 runs to 14 residues. Germline V gene data show CDR1 as LNHDA and CDR2 as SQIVND (reference sequence). The chain's CDR3 is CASSMEGRVYEQYF. The CDR3 nucleotides are TGTGCCAGTAGTATGGAAGGCAGGGTCTACGAGCAGTACTTC.

The chain joins TRBV6-5 to TRBJ1-1; unclear D gene. V was trimmed by 9 bases and J by 4 bases, leaving 15 bases between them. The length of the CDR3 is 13 residues. The V gene's germline CDR1 is MNHEY and CDR2 SVGAGI. The chain's CDR3 is CASPEPLLTEAFF. The CDR3 DNA is TGTGCCAGTCCCGAACCTTTACTCACTGAAGCTTTCTTT.

The chain uses TRBV5-6 and TRBJ1-5, with unresolved D. Germline V gene sequence: CDR1 SGHDT, CDR2 YYEEEE. The CDR3 sequence is 14 residues long. Trimming left V 1 base short and J 0 bases short, with 5 bases between. The CDR3 loop reads CASSLRGSNQPQHF. Here the CDR3 DNA reads TGTGCCAGCAGCTTGCGGGGTAGCAATCAGCCCCAGCATTTT.

This chain uses TRBV14 with TRBJ2-3, with D possibly TRBD1 on 6 matching bases. V was trimmed by 0 bases and J by 7 bases, leaving 17 bases between them. The germline CDR1 and CDR2 sequences are SGHDN and FVKESK. The CDR3 is made up of 16 amino acids. This chain's CDR3 is CASSQDRQGFTYTQYF. The CDR3 DNA sequence: TGTGCCAGCAGCCAAGATCGGCAGGGGTTTACATATACGCAGTATTTT. The full variable domain, rest sourced from reference TRBV14 and TRBJ2-3, is EAGVTQFPSHSVIEKGQTVTLRCDPISGHDNLYWYRRVMGKEIKFLLHFVKESKQDESGMPNNRFLAERTGGTYSTLKVQPAELEDSGVYFCASSQDRQGFTYTQYFGPGTRLTVL.

The rearrangement links TRBV24-1 to TRBJ1-2; the match to TRBD1 covers 7 bases. Germline CDR1 KGHDR, CDR2 SFDVKD. With V trimmed by 2 bases and J by 4 bases, 12 bases remained unmatched. This CDR3 contains 17 residues. The chain's CDR3 is CATSDSGGGTASYGYTF. The CDR3 coding sequence is TGTGCCACCAGTGATTCGGGAGGGGGGACAGCATCCTATGGCTACACCTTC.

The chain couples TRBV5-6 to TRBJ1-1, with 7 positions matching TRBD1. The germline V gene encodes CDR1 SGHDT and CDR2 YYEEEE. With V trimmed by 4 bases and J by 0 bases, 6 bases remained unmatched. The CDR3 totals 15 residues. The CDR3 nucleotides read TGTGCCAGCAGCACCTTGGACAGGATGAACACTGAAGCTTTCTTT. It is translated as CASSTLDRMNTEAFF. Drawing the rest from reference TRBV5-6 and TRBJ1-1, the complete variable domain is DAGVTQSPTHLIKTRGQQVTLRCSPKSGHDTVSWYQQALGQGPQFIFQYYEEEERQRGNFPDRFSGHQFPNYSSELNVNALLLGDSALYLCASSTLDRMNTEAFFGQGTRLTVV.

This chain joins TRBV3-1 (or the pseudogene TRBV3-2) and TRBJ1-2; TRBD1 matches 7 bases. Germline lookup yields CDR1 LGHDT and CDR2 YNNKEL (reference sequence). CDR3 length equals 17 residues. The V gene end was trimmed by 0 bases and the J gene end by 5 bases; junction bases not matched to a gene: 12. CDR3 region: CASSQDLGRGPGYGYTF. The CDR3 DNA reads TGTGCCAGCAGCCAAGATCTTGGTAGGGGGCCAGGATATGGCTACACCTTC.

The rearrangement uses TRBV7-2 and TRBJ1-3; 8 nucleotides match TRBD1. Germline assignment: CDR1 SGHTA and CDR2 FQGNSA. This CDR3 has 16 amino acids. V lost 1 base to trimming and J lost 1 base; unmatched junction nucleotides: 3. CDR3 in DNA: TGTGCCAGCAGCTTAGAGGGACAGGTTTCTGGAAACACCATATATTTT. Translation gives CASSLEGQVSGNTIYF.

V gene TRBV5-1 combines with J gene TRBJ2-7; 7 nucleotides agree with TRBD2. The ends lost 0 bases at V and 0 bases at J; junction bases unmatched: 3. The germline gives CDR1 SGHRS, CDR2 YFSETQ. The CDR3 is 15 residues long. CDR3 in amino acids: CASSLVGGSSYEQYF. The CDR3 coding sequence is TGCGCCAGCAGCTTGGTTGGCGGGAGCTCCTACGAGCAGTACTTC.

This chain connects TRBV7-6 to TRBJ1-3; D is uncertain. CDR1 SGHVS and CDR2 FNYEAQ come from the germline V gene. This CDR3 spans 16 amino acids. V was shortened by 0 bases and J by 0 bases, with 9 bases between the two germline ends. The CDR3 sequence is CASSLARPSSGNTIYF. DNA of the CDR3: TGTGCCAGCAGCTTAGCGCGGCCGAGCTCTGGAAACACCATATATTTT.

The J gene is TRBJ2-5, the V gene TRBV28; 8 bases fit TRBD1. Germline CDR1 MDHEN, CDR2 SYDVKM. The CDR3 length is 13 residues. V gave up 6 bases and J gave up 6 bases; unmatched junction bases: 6. For the CDR3, the DNA is TGTGCCAGCAGCCTGGACAGGGTGAAGACCCAGTACTTC. Protein product: CASSLDRVKTQYF.

This chain joins TRBV5-5 and TRBJ1-5; TRBD1 aligns across 8 bases. The CDR3 runs to 17 residues. Germline V gives CDR1 SGHKS, CDR2 YYEKEE (reference sequence). V gave up 3 bases and J gave up 0 bases; unmatched junction bases: 8. CDR3 region: CASSWGPTGDSNQPQHF. CDR3 DNA sequence: TGTGCCAGCAGCTGGGGACCGACAGGGGATAGCAATCAGCCCCAGCATTTT.

The chain employs TRBV2 and TRBJ2-5; 8 bases align to TRBD2. Germline lookup yields CDR1 SNHLY and CDR2 FYNNEI. The V and J ends lost 4 bases and 4 bases, in that order; junction bases with no gene match: 8. The CDR3 is made up of 15 amino acids. The CDR3 region has the DNA TGTGCCAGCAGTGCCCTCGGACTAGCTTCAGAGACCCAGTACTTC. It encodes CASSALGLASETQYF.

The V and J genes are TRBV12-2 and TRBJ1-2; the table's D call TRBD1 went unverified against the DNA. TRBV12-2 corresponds to a pseudogene. CDR3 size: 14 residues. CDR3 nucleotide sequence: TGTGCAAGTCGGAGGGACAGGGGAGGTTGTGGCTACACCTTC. Protein product: CASRRDRGGCGYTF.